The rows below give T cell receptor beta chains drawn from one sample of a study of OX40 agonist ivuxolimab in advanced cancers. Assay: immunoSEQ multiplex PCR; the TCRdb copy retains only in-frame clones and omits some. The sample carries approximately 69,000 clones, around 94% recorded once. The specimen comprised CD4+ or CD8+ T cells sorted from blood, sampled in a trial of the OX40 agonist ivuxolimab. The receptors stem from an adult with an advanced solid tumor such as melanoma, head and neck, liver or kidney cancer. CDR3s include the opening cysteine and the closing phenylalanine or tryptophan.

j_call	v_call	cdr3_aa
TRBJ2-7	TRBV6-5	CASSYSTLAGYEQYF
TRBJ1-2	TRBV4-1	CASSQGTGEVYGYTF
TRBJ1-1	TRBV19	CASMDLPNTEAFF
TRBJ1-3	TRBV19	CASSTASSGNTIYF
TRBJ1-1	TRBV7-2	CATTLEGGTEAFF
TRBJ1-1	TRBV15	CATSRQWGANTEAFF
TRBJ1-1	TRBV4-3	CASSQEQGAEAFF
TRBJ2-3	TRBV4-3	CASSQRRDTQYF
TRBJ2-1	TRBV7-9	CASSLVALAYNEQFF
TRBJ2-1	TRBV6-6	CASSAGAASYNEQFF
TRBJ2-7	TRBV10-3	CAISESVAGGTYEQYF
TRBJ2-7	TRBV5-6	CASSLEAQRTYEQYF
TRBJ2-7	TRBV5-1	CASSLEGGGPYNEQYF
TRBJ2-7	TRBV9	CASSVAGASYEQYF
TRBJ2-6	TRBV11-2	CASSHPTGMGANVLTF
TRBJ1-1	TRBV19	CASRMGNTEAFF
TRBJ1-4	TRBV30	CAWMVNEKLFF
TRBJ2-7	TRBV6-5	CASSWGQDYEQYF
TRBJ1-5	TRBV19	CATGGNQPQHF
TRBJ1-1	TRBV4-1	CASSQSIGAGEAFF
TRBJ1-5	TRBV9	CASSVGPLSNQPQHF
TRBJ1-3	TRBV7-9	CASSLLGQGSGNTIYF
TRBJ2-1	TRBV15	CATSRDPSVDEQFF
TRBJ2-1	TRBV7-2	CASSSSGRAVEQFF
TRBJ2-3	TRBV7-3	CASSLRNTDTQYF
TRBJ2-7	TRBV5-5	CASSFRQGAYEQYF
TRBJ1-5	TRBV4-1	CASSPPGYSNQPQHF
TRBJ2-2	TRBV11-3	CASSPGQGNTGELFF
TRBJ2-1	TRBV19	CASTQRNSYNEQFF
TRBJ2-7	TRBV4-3	CASSQSGTFPHEQYF
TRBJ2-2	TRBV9	CASSAGGGPSTGELFF
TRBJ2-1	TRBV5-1	CASSFRDRDNEQFF
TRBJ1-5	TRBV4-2	CASSQSGGSNQPQHF
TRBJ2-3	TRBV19	CASSSTGGPADTQYF
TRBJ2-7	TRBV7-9	CASSSDGGGGPYEQYF
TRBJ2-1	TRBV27	CASSLGTVDPYNEQFF
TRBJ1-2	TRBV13	CASSLPGGTIYGYTF